The sequence of this T cell receptor beta chain was determined in a study of cytomegalovirus exposure and HLA in healthy donors (dated by TCRdb to about 2017). Broadly, across the study: An earlier analysis of a few hundred of the donors reported about 260 Gb of sequence data and 117 million unique TCR beta sequences obtained from roughly 180 million T cells. Besides the first cohort of about 730 subjects, a separate validation cohort made up of 120 different subjects was used. Genome-wide SNP genotypes for about three fifths of the roughly 670 donors were used in a later genetic analysis, which treated that subset as a discovery cohort. The number of typed donors differed by locus: about 620-640 for A, B, C, DRB1 and DQB1; roughly 510 for DQA1; some 610 for DPA1; and roughly 490 for DPB1. About 320 gigabases of sequencing data and approximately 80 million unique TCR sequences were included in an early release covering roughly 600 HLA-typed donors. To predict cytomegalovirus infection status, the study combined high-throughput TCR immunosequencing, statistical association of individual TCRs with disease status, and machine learning. Among roughly 400 genotyped donors of the cohort, an average of around 250,000 unique TCR beta nucleotide sequences was sequenced per donor, of which about 19% were non-productive. About 5 DR-DQ haplotypes were handled as single units for association and clustering, since linkage in the cohort was strong. The genetic ancestry cluster associated with self-reported Caucasian donors included roughly 84% of the roughly 400 genotyped donors. Donor age, sex, ethnicity and CMV serostatus were compiled together with the repertoire data. Rather than using new phenotypic data, the later analysis identified candidate immune exposures from TCR beta sequences and from how often those sequences occurred across donors. HLA typing covered class I and class II loci at four-digit resolution. All discovery cohort repertoires had been generated on a single sequencing platform. A later analysis re-analyzed previously published TCR beta repertoires from about 730 donors and added high-resolution HLA genotyping to study TCR occurrence patterns. In an earlier analysis of more than 550 of the donors, high-throughput TCR beta sequencing was used to judge whether each TCR beta V gene segment behaved as functional or pseudogenic. The study used immunosequencing to profile the T cell repertoires of around 600 subjects and linked those repertoires to cytomegalovirus serostatus. The study aimed to test whether signatures of past pathogen exposure could be identified by cataloging public T cell receptors. Study-wide conclusions, independent of this receptor: At a false discovery rate of 0.05, a later analysis linked 16,951 TCR beta sequences to specific HLA alleles. According to a later analysis, TCR association rates differed among HLA loci, with DRB1 alleles showing the most associated TCRs and HLA-C alleles showing the fewest. According to the authors, the approach could potentially be generalized to other disease states and immunological phenotypes. In vitro tests confirmed that a few of the cytomegalovirus-associated TCR beta chains recognize cytomegalovirus antigens. V-gene and J-gene trimming of TCR beta chains was associated with a missense DCLRE1C variant in a later genetic analysis, and the association was replicated in an independent cohort. Because the 87-base-pair reads could not distinguish some IMGT-functional V segments, including TRBV6-2 and TRBV6-3, those segments were excluded. Because HLA typing was unavailable for some donors at each locus, only the typed subset was used in association tests. Linkage disequilibrium might explain the correlated functional status among segregating V segments, but an unknown experimental factor could not be ruled out. The cohort was sequenced for TCR beta chains only, and without alpha or paired-chain data the features that could be detected were limited. A further reported finding was that TCR beta sequences accurately predicted the HLA-A and HLA-B alleles for most subjects in the first cohort. The study listed 150 to 200 TCR beta chains as associated with cytomegalovirus. The only immune exposure information available for the cohort was CMV serostatus. A later analysis found that most CMV-associated TCR beta chains appeared HLA-restricted, with HLA associations seemingly driven largely by CMV exposure. A cluster of highly shared sequence variants was judged likely to be a technical artifact of the sequencing pipeline. In a later analysis, HLA-associated TCR beta chains were found to be more clonally expanded and to have lower generation probabilities than equally common non-associated chains. Sequencing depth was assumed to be roughly uniform across donors in the presence/absence analyses, though that assumption may not hold. In an earlier analysis of some 540 of the donors, most TCR beta V segments appeared in productive rearrangements about 90% or about 30% of the time, broadly matching IMGT annotations. A later analysis reported that several top co-occurrence clusters appeared linked to parvovirus B19, influenza, CMV and Epstein-Barr virus. The classifier was reported to diagnose cytomegalovirus status with high specificity and sensitivity in both the original and validation cohorts. Because counts were too low, around 18 rarely observed V segments, including chromosome 9 orphons, were left out of the earlier analysis of roughly 600 of the donors. Most TCR sequences were observed very rarely across donors, whereas some public TCRs were present in many individuals. According to a later genetic analysis, donors in an Asian-associated ancestry cluster had fewer N-insertions in productive TCRs than the roughly 660-donor mean. Strong co-occurrence of HLA alleles, especially DR and DQ, made assigning TCR associations to individual alleles difficult.

Libraries were made using the immunoSEQ multiplex PCR assay. The multiplex PCR relied on a mix of 60 forward primers for TCR Vbeta segments and 13 reverse primers for TCR Jbeta segments. A multiplex PCR assay on genomic DNA amplified the CDR3 region of rearranged TCR beta genes. The amplified TCR beta libraries were sequenced on the Illumina HiSeq System as 87-base-pair reads. In the paper's pipeline: In a later analysis, approximately 74 million unique TCR beta chains were counted across the roughly 610 repertoires, and about 10 million of these chains were shared by at least two donors. A nearest-neighbor algorithm error-corrected the raw reads and collapsed the reads into unique sequences, merging closely related sequences to remove PCR and sequencing errors. V, D and J gene segments were assigned by aligning CDR3 sequences to IMGT reference sequences. For a sequence to be retained, at least a six-nucleotide match to both a V gene segment and a J gene segment was required. A rearrangement counted as productive if the CDR3 had no stop codons and remained in frame with V and J, and every other rearrangement counted as non-productive. CDR3 was defined according to IMGT convention as the region running from the second conserved V-encoded cysteine to the conserved J-encoded phenylalanine. Sequences without an unambiguous match to a single V gene segment were excluded from the earlier analysis of 450 to 750 of the donors. An earlier analysis of 587 of the donors called V segments functional above 56.7% productive rearrangements and segregating when the between-donor standard deviation exceeded 5%. A statistical classification framework was developed to diagnose cytomegalovirus status using the catalog of TCR beta chain sequences. In a later analysis, TCR nucleotide sequences were compared against IMGT/GENE-DB human TR gene sequences so that V and J genes could be assigned. A later analysis assigned CDR3 sequences and most-parsimonious VDJ recombination scenarios with the TCRdist pipeline. In a later analysis, every TCR beta chain was defined by the combination of its CDR3 amino acid sequence and its V-gene family, and reads without a unique V-gene family were dropped. In a later analysis, 500 to 650 highly shared, low-generation-probability nucleotide sequences were removed to address suspected cross-contamination and a sequencing artifact. In a later analysis, a clonal expansion index for each public chain was calculated from normalized within-repertoire ranks of inferred template counts. Generation probabilities in a later analysis came from a VDJ recombination model fitted to out-of-frame rearrangements, and those results were checked against IGoR. A later analysis scored TCR-TCR, TCR-HLA and TCR-CMV co-occurrence with hypergeometric tests, applying a repertoire-size bias correction to TCR pairs. To estimate false discovery rates, a later analysis permuted the HLA or CMV assignments 20 times. In a later analysis, co-occurring TCRs were grouped using DBSCAN, with TCRdist sequence similarity added in when clustering inside HLA-allele-positive subsets. Repertoires with fewer than 30,000 or more than 120,000 public chains, plus five repertoires with anomalous nucleotide sharing, were excluded from co-occurrence clustering. Here the immuneACCESS table is served through TCRdb, limited to in-frame sequences with V and J called. Missing clones are a known gap in these copies; in checked studies unresolved V genes cover under half, and the rest lacks a known reason. V and J calls plus clone size are reproduced from that table; the DNA served to infer D and trimming. The table for this sample records 40,000 to 50,000 clones. The ten biggest clones cover more than 1.5% of the sample.

The cohort consisted of some 670 healthy bone marrow donors. Cohort members were all nominally healthy when sampled, although unrecorded immune exposures were likely present. The donor was CMV seronegative and was included in the group of about 350 seronegative cohort members. A peripheral blood sample was provided by each donor, and peripheral blood mononuclear cells were used for TCR beta sequencing. Genomic DNA was extracted from the blood cell samples with the Qiagen DNeasy Blood Extraction Kit. To note about this clone: Its antigen remains unidentified.

Based on the germline V gene, the CDR1 and CDR2 sequences are ENHRY and SYGVKD. The CDR3 measures 13 amino acids from cysteine to phenylalanine. The DNA shown is the 39-base CDR3, in frame from base 1. V sheds 8 bases and J sheds 3 bases, leaving 13 bases between their ends. Sample: PBMCs. The TCR sequence derives from a woman aged 25 to 39 in good health and CMV-seronegative. Recombination linked TRBV10-3 to TRBJ1-1; perhaps TRBD1 is the D gene, with 5 bases matching. The CDR3 sequence is CAIRLTADTEAFF. The bases read TGTGCCATCCGCTTGACAGCAGACACTGAAGCTTTCTTT.